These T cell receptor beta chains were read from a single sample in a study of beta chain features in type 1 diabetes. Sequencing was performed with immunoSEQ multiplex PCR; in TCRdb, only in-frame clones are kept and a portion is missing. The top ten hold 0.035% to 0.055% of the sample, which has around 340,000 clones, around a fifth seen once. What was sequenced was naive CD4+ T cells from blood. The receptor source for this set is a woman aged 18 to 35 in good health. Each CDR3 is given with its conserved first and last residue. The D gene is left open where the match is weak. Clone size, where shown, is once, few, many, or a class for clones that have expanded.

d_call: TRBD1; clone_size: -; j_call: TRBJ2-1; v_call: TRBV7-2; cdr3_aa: CASSLGGQGYNEQFF; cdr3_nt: TGTGCCAGCAGCTTGGGGGGACAGGGATACAATGAGCAGTTCTTC
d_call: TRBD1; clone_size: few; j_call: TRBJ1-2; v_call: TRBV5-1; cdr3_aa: CASSATGTGDYGYTF; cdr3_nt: TGCGCCAGCAGCGCGACCGGGACAGGGGACTATGGCTACACCTTC
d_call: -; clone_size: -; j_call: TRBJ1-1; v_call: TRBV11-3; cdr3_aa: CASSLTGTEAFF; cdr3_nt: TGTGCCAGCAGCTTAACCGGCACTGAAGCTTTCTTT
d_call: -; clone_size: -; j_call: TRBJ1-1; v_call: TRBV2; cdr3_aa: CASSELRAEAFF; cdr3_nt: TGTGCCAGCAGTGAGTTGCGGGCTGAAGCTTTCTTT
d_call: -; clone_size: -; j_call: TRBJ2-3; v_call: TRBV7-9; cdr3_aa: CASSLLAQDTQYF; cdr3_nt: TGTGCCAGCAGCCTCTTAGCGCAAGATACGCAGTATTTT
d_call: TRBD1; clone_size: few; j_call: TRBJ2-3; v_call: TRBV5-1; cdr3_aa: CASSLLRQGGTDTQYF; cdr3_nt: TGCGCCAGCAGCCTCCTACGACAGGGGGGAACAGATACGCAGTATTTT
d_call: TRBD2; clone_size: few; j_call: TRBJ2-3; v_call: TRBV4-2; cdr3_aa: CASSPAGMDTQYF; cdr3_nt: TGTGCCAGCAGCCCAGCGGGGATGGATACGCAGTATTTT
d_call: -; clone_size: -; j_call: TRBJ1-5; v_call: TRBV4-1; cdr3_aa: CASSQDGRSAQPQHF; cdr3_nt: TGCGCCAGCAGCCAAGATGGGAGGTCAGCTCAGCCCCAGCATTTT
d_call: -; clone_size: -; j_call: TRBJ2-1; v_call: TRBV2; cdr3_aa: CASSIQGSLMPFF; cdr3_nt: TGTGCCAGCAGCATCCAGGGGAGCCTGATGCCGTTCTTC
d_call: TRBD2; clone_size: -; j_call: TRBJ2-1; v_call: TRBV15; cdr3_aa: CATSARWGTSGRNEQFF; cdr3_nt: TGTGCCACCAGCGCCCGCTGGGGGACTAGCGGGAGAAATGAGCAGTTCTTC
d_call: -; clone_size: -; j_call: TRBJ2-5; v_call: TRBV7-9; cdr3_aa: CASMSRSGGYQETQYF; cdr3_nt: TGTGCCAGCATGTCTCGGAGCGGAGGGTACCAAGAGACCCAGTACTTC
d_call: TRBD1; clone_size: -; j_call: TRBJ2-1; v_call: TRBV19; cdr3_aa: CASSIEGGYPYNEQFF; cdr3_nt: TGTGCCAGTAGTATAGAAGGGGGCTACCCGTACAATGAGCAGTTCTTC
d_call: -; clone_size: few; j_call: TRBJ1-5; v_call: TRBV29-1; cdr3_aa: CSALTGSNQPQHF; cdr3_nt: TGCAGCGCCCTAACAGGAAGCAATCAGCCCCAGCATTTT
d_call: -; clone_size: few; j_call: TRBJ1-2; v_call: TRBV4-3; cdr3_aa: CASSQEGQGYTF; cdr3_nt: TGCGCCAGCAGCCAAGAGGGTCAGGGGTACACCTTC
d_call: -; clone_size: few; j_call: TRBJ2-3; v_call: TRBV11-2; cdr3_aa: CASSFKGSELYF; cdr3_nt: TGTGCCAGCAGCTTTAAGGGGTCGGAGCTGTATTTT
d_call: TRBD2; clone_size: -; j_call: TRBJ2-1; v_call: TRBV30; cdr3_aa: CAWSSGGGNEQFF; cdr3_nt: TGTGCCTGGTCCAGTGGGGGGGGCAATGAGCAGTTCTTC
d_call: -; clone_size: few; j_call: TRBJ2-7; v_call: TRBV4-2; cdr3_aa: CASSQDLHRDEQYF; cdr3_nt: TGTGCCAGCAGCCAAGATCTTCACCGGGACGAGCAGTACTTC
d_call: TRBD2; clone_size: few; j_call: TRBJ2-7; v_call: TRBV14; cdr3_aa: CASSPRTSSYEQYF; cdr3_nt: TGTGCCAGCAGCCCCAGGACTAGCTCCTACGAGCAGTACTTC
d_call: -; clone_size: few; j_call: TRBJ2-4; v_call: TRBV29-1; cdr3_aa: CSVEETFKNIQYF; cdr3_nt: TGCAGCGTGGAGGAGACCTTCAAAAACATTCAGTACTTC
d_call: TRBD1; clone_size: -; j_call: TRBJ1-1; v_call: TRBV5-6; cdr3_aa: CASSRWDRGKNTEAFF; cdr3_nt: TGTGCCAGCAGCCGGTGGGACAGAGGGAAGAACACTGAAGCTTTCTTT
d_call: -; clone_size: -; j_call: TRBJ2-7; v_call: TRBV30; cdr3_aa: CAWSVKSYEQYF; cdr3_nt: TGTGCCTGGAGTGTAAAGTCCTACGAGCAGTACTTC
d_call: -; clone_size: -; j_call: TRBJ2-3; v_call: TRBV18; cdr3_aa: CASSPPEGRDTQYF; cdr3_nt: TGTGCCAGCTCACCACCGGAGGGTCGCGATACGCAGTATTTT
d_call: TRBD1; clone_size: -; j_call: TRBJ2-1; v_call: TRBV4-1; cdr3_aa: CASSQVWGQLYNEQFF; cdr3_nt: TGCGCCAGCAGCCAAGTATGGGGACAGCTATACAATGAGCAGTTCTTC
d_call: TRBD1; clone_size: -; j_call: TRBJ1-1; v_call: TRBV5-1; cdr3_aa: CASSYRGGDQTEAFF; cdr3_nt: TGCGCCAGCAGCTACAGGGGTGGGGATCAGACTGAAGCTTTCTTT
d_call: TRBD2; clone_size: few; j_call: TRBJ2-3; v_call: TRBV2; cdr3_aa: CASKLLAGVGTQYF; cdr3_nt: TGTGCCAGTAAACTCCTAGCGGGAGTCGGTACGCAGTATTTT
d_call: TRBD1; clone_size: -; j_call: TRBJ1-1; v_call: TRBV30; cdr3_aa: CAWSATGGTEAFF; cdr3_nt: TGTGCCTGGAGCGCTACAGGGGGCACTGAAGCTTTCTTT
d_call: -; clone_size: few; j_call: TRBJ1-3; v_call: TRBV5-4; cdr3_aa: CASSSSRGALPGNTIYF; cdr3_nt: TGTGCCAGCAGCTCATCTAGGGGCGCTCTACCTGGAAACACCATATATTTT
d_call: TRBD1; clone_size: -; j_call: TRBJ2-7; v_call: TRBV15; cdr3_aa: CATSRGRDSTYEQYF; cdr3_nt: TGTGCCACCAGCAGAGGCCGGGACAGCACCTACGAGCAGTACTTC